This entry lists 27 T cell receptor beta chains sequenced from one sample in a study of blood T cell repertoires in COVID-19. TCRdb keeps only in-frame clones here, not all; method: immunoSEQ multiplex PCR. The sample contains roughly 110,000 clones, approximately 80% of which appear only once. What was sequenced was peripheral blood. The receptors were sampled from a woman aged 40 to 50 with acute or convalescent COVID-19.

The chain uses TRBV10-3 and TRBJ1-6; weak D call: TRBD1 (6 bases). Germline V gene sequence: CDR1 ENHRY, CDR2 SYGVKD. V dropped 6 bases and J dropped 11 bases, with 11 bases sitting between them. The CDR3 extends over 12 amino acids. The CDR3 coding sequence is TGTGCCATCAGGGGTACAGGGACACCCCTCCACTTT. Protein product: CAIRGTGTPLHF.

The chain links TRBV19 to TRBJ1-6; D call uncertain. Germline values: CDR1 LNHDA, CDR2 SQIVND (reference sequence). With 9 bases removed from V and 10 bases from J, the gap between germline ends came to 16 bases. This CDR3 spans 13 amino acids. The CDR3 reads CASWRGGGSPLHF. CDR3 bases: TGTGCCAGCTGGCGGGGAGGCGGATCACCCCTCCACTTT.

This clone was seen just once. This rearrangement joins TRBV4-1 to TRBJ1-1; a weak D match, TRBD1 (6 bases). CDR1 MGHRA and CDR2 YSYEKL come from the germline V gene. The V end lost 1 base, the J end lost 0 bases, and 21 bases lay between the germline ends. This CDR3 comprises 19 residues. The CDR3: CASSQGSFRQGNMNTEAFF. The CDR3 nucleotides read TGCGCCAGCAGCCAAGGGTCCTTTAGGCAGGGGAACATGAACACTGAAGCTTTCTTT.

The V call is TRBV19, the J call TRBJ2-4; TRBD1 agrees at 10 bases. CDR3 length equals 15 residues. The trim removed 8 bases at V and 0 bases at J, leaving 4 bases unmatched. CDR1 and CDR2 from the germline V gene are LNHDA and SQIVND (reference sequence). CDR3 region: CASWGQGLAKNIQYF. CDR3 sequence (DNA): TGTGCCAGTTGGGGACAGGGGCTAGCCAAAAACATTCAGTACTTC.

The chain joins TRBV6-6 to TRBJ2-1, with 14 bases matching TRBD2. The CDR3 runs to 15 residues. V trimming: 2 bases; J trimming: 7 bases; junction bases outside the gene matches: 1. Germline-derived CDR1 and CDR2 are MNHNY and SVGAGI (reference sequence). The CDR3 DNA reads TGTGCCAGCAGTTACGGACTAGCGGGGGGTAATGAGCAGTTCTTC. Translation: CASSYGLAGGNEQFF.

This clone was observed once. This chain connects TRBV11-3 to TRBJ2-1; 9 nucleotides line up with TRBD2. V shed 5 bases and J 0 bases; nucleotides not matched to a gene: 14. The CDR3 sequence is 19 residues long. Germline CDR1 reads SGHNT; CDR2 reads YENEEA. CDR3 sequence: CASSGSPSGAGSSYNEQFF. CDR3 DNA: TGTGCCAGCAGCGGATCGCCTAGCGGGGCGGGGAGCTCCTACAATGAGCAGTTCTTC.

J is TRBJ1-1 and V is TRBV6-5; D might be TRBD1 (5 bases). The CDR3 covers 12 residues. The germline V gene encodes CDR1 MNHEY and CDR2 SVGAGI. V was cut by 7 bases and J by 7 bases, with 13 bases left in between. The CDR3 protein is CASMVQGNEAFF. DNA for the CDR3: TGTGCCAGCATGGTTCAGGGAAATGAAGCTTTCTTT.

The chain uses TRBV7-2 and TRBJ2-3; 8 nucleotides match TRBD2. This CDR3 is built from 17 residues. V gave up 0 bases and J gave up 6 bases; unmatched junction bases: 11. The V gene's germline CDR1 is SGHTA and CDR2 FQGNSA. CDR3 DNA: TGTGCCAGCAGCTTAGCGATCGGGGGGGGGACAACGGATACGCAGTATTTT. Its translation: CASSLAIGGGTTDTQYF.

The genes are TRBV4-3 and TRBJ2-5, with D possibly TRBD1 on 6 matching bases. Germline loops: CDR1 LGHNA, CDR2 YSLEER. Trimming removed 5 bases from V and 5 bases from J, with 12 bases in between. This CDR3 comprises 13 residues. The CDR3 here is CASSSQGRETQYF. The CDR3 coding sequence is TGCGCCAGCAGCTCCCAGGGGCGCGAGACCCAGTACTTC.

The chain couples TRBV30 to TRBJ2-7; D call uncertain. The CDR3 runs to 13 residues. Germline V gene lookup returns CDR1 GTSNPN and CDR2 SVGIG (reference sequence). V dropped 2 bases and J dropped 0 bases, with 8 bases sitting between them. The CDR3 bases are TGTGCCTGGAGTCGTGGGCCCTCCTACGAGCAGTACTTC. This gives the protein CAWSRGPSYEQYF.

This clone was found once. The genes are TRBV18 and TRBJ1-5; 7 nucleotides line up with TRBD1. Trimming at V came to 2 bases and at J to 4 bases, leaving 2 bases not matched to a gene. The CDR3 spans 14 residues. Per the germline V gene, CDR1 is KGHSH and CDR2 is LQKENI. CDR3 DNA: TGTGCCAGCTCACCAGGGACAGAGAATCAGCCCCAGCATTTT. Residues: CASSPGTENQPQHF.

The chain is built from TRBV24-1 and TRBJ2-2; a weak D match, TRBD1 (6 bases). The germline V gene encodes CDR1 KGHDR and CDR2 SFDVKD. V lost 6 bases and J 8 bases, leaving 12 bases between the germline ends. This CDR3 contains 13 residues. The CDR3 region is CATSSAGEGELFF. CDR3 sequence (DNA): TGTGCCACCAGTTCGGCAGGGGAAGGGGAGCTGTTTTTT.

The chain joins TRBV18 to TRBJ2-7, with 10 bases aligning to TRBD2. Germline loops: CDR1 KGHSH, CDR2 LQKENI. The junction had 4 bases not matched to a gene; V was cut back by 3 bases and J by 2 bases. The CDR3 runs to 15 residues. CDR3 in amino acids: CASSPIAGGPYEQYF. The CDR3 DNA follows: TGTGCCAGCTCACCCATAGCGGGGGGCCCCTACGAGCAGTACTTC.

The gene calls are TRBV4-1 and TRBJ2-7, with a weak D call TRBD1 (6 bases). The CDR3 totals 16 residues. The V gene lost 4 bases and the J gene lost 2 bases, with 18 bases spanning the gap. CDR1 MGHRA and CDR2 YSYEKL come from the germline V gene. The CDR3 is CASSPTGQDLTYEQYF. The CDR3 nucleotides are TGCGCCAGCAGCCCCACAGGGCAAGACCTAACCTACGAGCAGTACTTC.

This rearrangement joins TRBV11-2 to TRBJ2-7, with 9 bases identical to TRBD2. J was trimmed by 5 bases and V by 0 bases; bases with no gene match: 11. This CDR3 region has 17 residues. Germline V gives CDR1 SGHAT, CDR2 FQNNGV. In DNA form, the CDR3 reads TGTGCCAGCAGCTTAGAAGGGCGGGGGGGCCTTACGGACGAGCAGTACTTC. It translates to CASSLEGRGGLTDEQYF.

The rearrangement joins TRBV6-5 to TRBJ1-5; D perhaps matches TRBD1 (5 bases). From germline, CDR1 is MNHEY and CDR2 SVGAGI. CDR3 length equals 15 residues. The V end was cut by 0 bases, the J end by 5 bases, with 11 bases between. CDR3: CASSYSRDSHQPQHF. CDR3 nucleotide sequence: TGTGCCAGCAGTTACTCGAGGGACTCCCATCAGCCCCAGCATTTT.

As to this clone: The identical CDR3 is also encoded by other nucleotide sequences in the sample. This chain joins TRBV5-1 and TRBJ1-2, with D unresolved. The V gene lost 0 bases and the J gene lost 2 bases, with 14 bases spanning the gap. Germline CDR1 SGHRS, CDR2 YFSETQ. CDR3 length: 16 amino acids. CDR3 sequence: CASSLGLGLGNYGYTF. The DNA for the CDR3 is TGCGCCAGCAGCTTGGGACTAGGATTGGGAAACTATGGCTACACCTTC.

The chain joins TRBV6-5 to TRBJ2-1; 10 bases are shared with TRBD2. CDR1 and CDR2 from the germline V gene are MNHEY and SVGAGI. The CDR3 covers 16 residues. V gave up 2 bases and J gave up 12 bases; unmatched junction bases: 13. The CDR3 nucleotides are TGTGCCAGCAGTTACGGTACTAGCGGGGACCCCCGGGGGCAGTTCTTC. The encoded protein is CASSYGTSGDPRGQFF.

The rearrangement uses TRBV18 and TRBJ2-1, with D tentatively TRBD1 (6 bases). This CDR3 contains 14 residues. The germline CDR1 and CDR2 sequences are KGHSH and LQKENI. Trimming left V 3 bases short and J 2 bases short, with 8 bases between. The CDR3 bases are TGTGCCAGCTCACCCCAGGGGACCTACAATGAGCAGTTCTTC. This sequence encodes CASSPQGTYNEQFF.

Here the CDR3 reads CASSLAVGTGGSYEQYF. The CDR3 nucleotides read TGCGCCAGCAGCTTGGCCGTCGGGACAGGAGGGTCCTACGAGCAGTACTTC. The rearrangement links TRBV5-1 to TRBJ2-7; 8 nucleotides agree with TRBD1. Germline values: CDR1 SGHRS, CDR2 YFSETQ. The V and J ends lost 0 bases and 1 base, in that order; junction bases with no gene match: 9. This CDR3 has 17 amino acids.

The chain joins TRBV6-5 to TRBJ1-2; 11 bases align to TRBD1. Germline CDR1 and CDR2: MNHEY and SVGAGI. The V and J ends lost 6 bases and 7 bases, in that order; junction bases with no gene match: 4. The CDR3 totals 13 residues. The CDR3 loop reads CASRSDRGRGYTF. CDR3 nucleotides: TGTGCCAGCAGATCGGACAGGGGGCGTGGCTACACCTTC.

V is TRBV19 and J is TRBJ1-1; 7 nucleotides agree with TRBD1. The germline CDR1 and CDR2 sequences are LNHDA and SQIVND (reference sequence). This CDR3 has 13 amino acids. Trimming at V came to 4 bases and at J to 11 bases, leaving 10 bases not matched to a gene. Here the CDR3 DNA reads TGTGCCAGTAGTACGCCCGGACAGGCCTGGGCTTTCTTT. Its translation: CASSTPGQAWAFF.

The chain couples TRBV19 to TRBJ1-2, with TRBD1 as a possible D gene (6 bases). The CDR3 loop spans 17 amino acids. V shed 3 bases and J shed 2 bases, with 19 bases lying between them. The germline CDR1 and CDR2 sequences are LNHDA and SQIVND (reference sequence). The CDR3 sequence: CASSIGPVSGGNYGYTF. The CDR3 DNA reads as TGTGCCAGTAGTATTGGGCCCGTTAGCGGGGGCAACTATGGCTACACCTTC.

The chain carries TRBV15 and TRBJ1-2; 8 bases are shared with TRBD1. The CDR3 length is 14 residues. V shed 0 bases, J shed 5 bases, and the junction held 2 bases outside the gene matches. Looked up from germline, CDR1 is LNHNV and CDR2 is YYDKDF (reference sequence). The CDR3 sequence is CATSRDQGAYGYTF. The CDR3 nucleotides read TGTGCCACCAGCAGAGATCAGGGGGCGTATGGCTACACCTTC.

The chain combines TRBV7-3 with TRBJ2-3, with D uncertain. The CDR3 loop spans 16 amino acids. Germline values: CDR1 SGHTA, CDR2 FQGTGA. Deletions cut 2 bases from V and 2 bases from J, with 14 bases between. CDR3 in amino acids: CASSLGDRSYTDTQYF. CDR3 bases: TGTGCCAGCAGCTTAGGCGACCGGAGCTACACAGATACGCAGTATTTT. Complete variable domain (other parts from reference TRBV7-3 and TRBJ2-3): GAGVSQTPSNKVTEKGKYVELRCDPISGHTALYWYRQSLGQGPEFLIYFQGTGAADDSGLPNDRFFAVRPEGSVSTLKIQRTERGDSAVYLCASSLGDRSYTDTQYFGPGTRLTVL.

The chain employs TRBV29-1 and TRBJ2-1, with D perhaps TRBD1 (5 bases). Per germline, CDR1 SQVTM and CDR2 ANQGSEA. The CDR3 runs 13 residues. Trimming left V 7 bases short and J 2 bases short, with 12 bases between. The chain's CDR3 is CSDTTVAYNEQFF. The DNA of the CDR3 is TGCAGCGACACGACAGTTGCCTACAATGAGCAGTTCTTC.

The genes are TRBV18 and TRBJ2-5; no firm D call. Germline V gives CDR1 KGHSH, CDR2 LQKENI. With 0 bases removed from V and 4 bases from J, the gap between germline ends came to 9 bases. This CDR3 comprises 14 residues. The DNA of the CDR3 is TGTGCCAGCTCACCACCAAGTCGGAGAGAGACCCAGTACTTC. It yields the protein CASSPPSRRETQYF.